This T cell receptor (beta chain) was sequenced in a study of cytomegalovirus exposure and HLA in healthy donors (dated by TCRdb to between 2016 and 2019). Some background on the complete study: An earlier analysis of some 620 of the donors reported about 300 Gb of sequence data and 100 million to 120 million unique TCR beta sequences obtained from about 180 million T cells. An early release covering 500 to 750 HLA-typed donors comprised approximately 300 gigabases of sequencing data and 65 million to 100 million unique TCR sequences. Of the approximately 370 genotyped donors, approximately 80% were placed in the genetic ancestry cluster associated with self-reported Caucasian donors. The study was designed to test whether signatures of past pathogen exposure could be identified by cataloging public T cell receptors. The study profiled the T cell repertoires of some 610 subjects by immunosequencing and related them to cytomegalovirus serostatus. A separate validation cohort of 90 to 150 different subjects was used in addition to the approximately 700-subject first cohort. High-throughput TCR immunosequencing, statistical association of individual TCRs with disease status, and machine learning were combined to predict cytomegalovirus infection status. To study patterns of TCR occurrence, a later analysis re-analyzed previously published TCR beta repertoires from around 670 donors and added high-resolution HLA genotyping. Rather than using new phenotypic data, the later analysis identified candidate immune exposures from TCR beta sequences and from how often those sequences occurred across donors. In an earlier analysis of 500 to 650 of the donors, high-throughput TCR beta sequencing was used to judge whether each TCR beta V gene segment behaved as functional or pseudogenic. Donor age, sex, ethnicity and CMV serostatus were compiled alongside the repertoire data. In a later genetic analysis, genome-wide SNP genotypes for about 65% of the roughly 670 donors were used, and that subset was treated as a discovery cohort. Every discovery cohort repertoire had been produced on one sequencing platform. HLA typing included class I and class II loci at four-digit resolution. Typing coverage differed by locus: A, B, C, DRB1 and DQB1 were typed in about 629-640 donors, DQA1 in 522, DPA1 in some 600, and DPB1 in 472. About five DR-DQ haplotypes were handled as single units for association and clustering because linkage in the cohort was strong. Among several hundred genotyped donors of the cohort, an average of around 240,000 unique TCR beta nucleotide sequences was sequenced per donor, of which roughly 17% were non-productive. General conclusions and limits of the study: An earlier analysis of approximately 590 of the donors showed that most TCR beta V segments appeared in productive rearrangements either about 87% or about 30% of the time, which broadly matched IMGT annotations. The study gave a list of roughly 150 TCR beta chains associated with cytomegalovirus. A later analysis found that most CMV-associated TCR beta chains appeared HLA-restricted, with HLA associations seemingly driven largely by CMV exposure. According to a later analysis, TCR association rates differed among HLA loci, with DRB1 alleles showing the most associated TCRs and HLA-C alleles showing the fewest. The cohort was sequenced for TCR beta chains only, and without alpha or paired-chain data the features that could be detected were limited. According to a later analysis, parvovirus B19, influenza, CMV and Epstein-Barr virus appeared linked to several top co-occurrence clusters. Presence/absence analyses assumed roughly uniform sequencing depth across donors, an assumption that may not hold. Across donors, most TCR sequences were observed very rarely, whereas some public TCRs were present in many individuals. For the cohort, immune exposure information was limited to CMV serostatus. When HLA alleles, especially DR and DQ, strongly co-occurred, attributing TCR associations to individual alleles was difficult. A later analysis associated some 17,000 TCR beta sequences with specific HLA alleles at a false discovery rate of 0.05. The authors suggested that the approach could potentially be generalized to other disease states and immunological phenotypes. An association between a missense DCLRE1C variant and V-gene and J-gene trimming of TCR beta chains was found in a later genetic analysis and replicated in an independent cohort. A further reported finding was that TCR beta sequences accurately predicted the HLA-A and HLA-B alleles for most subjects in the first cohort. A group of highly shared sequence variants was considered likely to be a technical artifact of the sequencing pipeline. Compared with equally common non-associated chains, HLA-associated TCR beta chains in a later analysis were more clonally expanded and had lower generation probabilities. Cytomegalovirus status was reported to be diagnosed by the classifier with high specificity and sensitivity in both the original and validation cohorts. In vitro tests confirmed that three of the cytomegalovirus-associated TCR beta chains recognize cytomegalovirus antigens. Linkage disequilibrium might explain the correlated functional status among segregating V segments, but an unknown experimental factor could not be excluded. According to a later genetic analysis, donors in an Asian-associated ancestry cluster had fewer N-insertions in productive TCRs than the approximately 700-donor mean. Because HLA typing was unavailable for some donors at each locus, only the typed subset was used in association tests. Because counts were too low, about 18 rarely observed V segments, including chromosome 9 orphons, were excluded from the earlier analysis of roughly 580 of the donors.

The library was produced with the immunoSEQ multiplex PCR assay. For the multiplex PCR, a mixture combining 60 forward primers for TCR Vbeta segments and 13 reverse primers for TCR Jbeta segments was used. The CDR3 region of rearranged TCR beta genes was amplified from genomic DNA with a multiplex PCR assay. The Illumina HiSeq System was used to sequence the amplified TCR beta libraries as 87-base-pair reads. From the authors' description of their analysis: A later analysis tallied around 82 million unique TCR beta chains across the approximately 670 repertoires, and some 10 million of those chains were shared by two or more donors. Raw reads were error-corrected and collapsed into unique sequences with a nearest-neighbor algorithm that merged closely related sequences to remove PCR and sequencing errors. CDR3 sequences were aligned to IMGT reference sequences to assign V, D and J gene segments. For a sequence to be retained, at least a six-nucleotide match to both a V gene segment and a J gene segment was required. Rearrangements were classified as productive when the CDR3 lacked stop codons and remained in frame with V and J, and all other rearrangements were classified as non-productive. CDR3 was defined according to IMGT convention as the region running from the second conserved V-encoded cysteine to the conserved J-encoded phenylalanine. The earlier analysis of some 600 of the donors excluded sequences that lacked an unambiguous match to a single V gene segment. In an earlier analysis of a few hundred of the donors, a V segment was called functional when productive rearrangements were above 56.7%, and segregating when the standard deviation between donors exceeded 5%. A statistical classification framework was developed to diagnose cytomegalovirus status using the catalog of TCR beta chain sequences. In a later analysis, V and J genes were assigned by comparing TCR nucleotide sequences against IMGT/GENE-DB human TR gene sequences. The TCRdist pipeline was used in a later analysis to assign CDR3 sequences and most-parsimonious VDJ recombination scenarios. In a later analysis, each TCR beta chain was defined by its CDR3 amino acid sequence together with its V-gene family, and reads without a unique V-gene family were excluded. In a later analysis, approximately 640 highly shared, low-generation-probability nucleotide sequences were removed to address suspected cross-contamination and a sequencing artifact. For each public chain, a later analysis derived a clonal expansion index from normalized ranks of inferred template counts within each repertoire. A later analysis computed generation probabilities with a VDJ recombination model fitted to out-of-frame rearrangements, and checked the results against IGoR. A later analysis scored TCR-TCR, TCR-HLA and TCR-CMV co-occurrence with hypergeometric tests, applying a repertoire-size bias correction to TCR pairs. To estimate false discovery rates, a later analysis permuted the HLA or CMV assignments 20 times. In a later analysis, co-occurring TCRs were grouped using DBSCAN, with TCRdist sequence similarity added in when clustering inside HLA-allele-positive subsets. For co-occurrence clustering, repertoires with fewer than 30,000 or more than 120,000 public chains were excluded, along with five repertoires with anomalous nucleotide sharing. The table comes from immuneACCESS by way of TCRdb, which keeps in-frame sequences with V and J called. Part of the clones is missing from these tables; in studies checked, under half for an unresolved V gene and the rest for unknown reasons. V, J and clone size derive from that table, while D and trimming were established from the DNA sequence. This sample has over 50,000 clones in its table, and about 89% of those were observed once. Together, the top ten hold roughly 1.6% of the sample.

In the case of this clone: This clone's antigen is unknown. There are no base qualities to consult, and no much larger clone falls within one base.

In total, approximately 610 healthy bone marrow donors made up the cohort. Cohort members were all nominally healthy when sampled, although unrecorded immune exposures were likely present. The donor was CMV seropositive and was included in the group of almost 300 seropositive cohort members. A peripheral blood sample was collected from each donor, and TCR beta sequencing was performed on peripheral blood mononuclear cells. Genomic DNA extraction from the blood cell samples was performed with the Qiagen DNeasy Blood Extraction Kit. Source material: PBMCs. The TCR sequence derives from a man younger than 40 in good health and CMV-seropositive.

The bases read TGCAGCGTTAAACAGGGGGCTGAAGCTTTCTTT. Translated, this gives CSVKQGAEAFF. The receptor chain draws on TRBV29-1 and TRBJ1-1; 8 bases in between match TRBD1. The CDR3 sequence holds 11 residues, the cysteine and phenylalanine included. Here the CDR3 DNA is all that survives: 33 bases in frame from base 1. Germline trimming: 5 bases from V, 6 bases from J; junction bases outside gene matches: 2. The germline V gene specifies SQVTM as CDR1 and ANQGSEA as CDR2.